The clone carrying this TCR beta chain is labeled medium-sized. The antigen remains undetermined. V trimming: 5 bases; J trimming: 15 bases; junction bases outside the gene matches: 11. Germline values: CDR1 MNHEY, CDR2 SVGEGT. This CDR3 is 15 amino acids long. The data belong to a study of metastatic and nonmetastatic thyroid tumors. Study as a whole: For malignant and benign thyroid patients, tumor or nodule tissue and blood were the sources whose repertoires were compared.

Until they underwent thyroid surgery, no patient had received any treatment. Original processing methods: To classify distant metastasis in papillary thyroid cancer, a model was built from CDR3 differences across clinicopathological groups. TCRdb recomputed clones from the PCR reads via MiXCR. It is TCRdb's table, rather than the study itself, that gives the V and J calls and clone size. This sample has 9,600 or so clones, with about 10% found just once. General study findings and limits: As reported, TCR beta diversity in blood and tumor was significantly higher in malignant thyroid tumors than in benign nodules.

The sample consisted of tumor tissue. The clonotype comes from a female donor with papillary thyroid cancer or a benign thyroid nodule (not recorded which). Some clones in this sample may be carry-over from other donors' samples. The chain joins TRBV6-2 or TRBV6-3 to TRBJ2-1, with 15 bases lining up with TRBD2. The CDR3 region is CASSHGTSGRIGSFF. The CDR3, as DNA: TGTGCCAGCAGTCACGGGACTAGCGGGAGGATTGGGTCGTTCTTC.